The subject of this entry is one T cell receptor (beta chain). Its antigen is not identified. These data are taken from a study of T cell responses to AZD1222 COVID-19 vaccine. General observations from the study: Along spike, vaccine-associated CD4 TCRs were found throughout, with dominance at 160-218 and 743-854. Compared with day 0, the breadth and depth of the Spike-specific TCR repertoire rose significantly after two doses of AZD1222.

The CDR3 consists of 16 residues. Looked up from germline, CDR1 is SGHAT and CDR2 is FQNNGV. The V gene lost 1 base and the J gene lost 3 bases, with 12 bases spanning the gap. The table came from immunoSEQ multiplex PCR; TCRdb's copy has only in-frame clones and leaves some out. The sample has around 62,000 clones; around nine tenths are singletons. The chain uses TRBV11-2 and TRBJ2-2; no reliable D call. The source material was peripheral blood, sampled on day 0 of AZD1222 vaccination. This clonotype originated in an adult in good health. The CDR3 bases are TGTGCCAGCAGCTTAGCAAGGGCCGACGACACCGGGGAGCTGTTTTTT. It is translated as CASSLARADDTGELFF.